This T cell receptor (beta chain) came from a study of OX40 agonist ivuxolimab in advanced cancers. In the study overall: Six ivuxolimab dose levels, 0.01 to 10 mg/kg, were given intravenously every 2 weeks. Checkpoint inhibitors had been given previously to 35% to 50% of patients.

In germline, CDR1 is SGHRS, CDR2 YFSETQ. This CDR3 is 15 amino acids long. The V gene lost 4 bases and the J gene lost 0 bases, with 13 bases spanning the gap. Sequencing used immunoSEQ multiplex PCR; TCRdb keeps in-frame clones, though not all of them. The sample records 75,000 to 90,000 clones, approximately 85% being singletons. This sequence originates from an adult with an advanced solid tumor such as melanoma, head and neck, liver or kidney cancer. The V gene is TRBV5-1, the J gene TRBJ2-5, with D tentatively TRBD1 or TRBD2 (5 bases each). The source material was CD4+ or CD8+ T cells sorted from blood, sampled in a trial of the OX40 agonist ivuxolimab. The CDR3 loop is CASSPGRAYQETQYF. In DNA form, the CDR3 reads TGCGCCAGCAGCCCGGGGCGGGCCTACCAAGAGACCCAGTACTTC. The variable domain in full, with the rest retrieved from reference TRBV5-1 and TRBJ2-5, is KAGVTQTPRYLIKTRGQQVTLSCSPISGHRSVSWYQQTPGQGLQFLFEYFSETQRNKGNFPGRFSGRQFSNSRSEMNVSTLELGDSALYLCASSPGRAYQETQYFGPGTRLLVL.